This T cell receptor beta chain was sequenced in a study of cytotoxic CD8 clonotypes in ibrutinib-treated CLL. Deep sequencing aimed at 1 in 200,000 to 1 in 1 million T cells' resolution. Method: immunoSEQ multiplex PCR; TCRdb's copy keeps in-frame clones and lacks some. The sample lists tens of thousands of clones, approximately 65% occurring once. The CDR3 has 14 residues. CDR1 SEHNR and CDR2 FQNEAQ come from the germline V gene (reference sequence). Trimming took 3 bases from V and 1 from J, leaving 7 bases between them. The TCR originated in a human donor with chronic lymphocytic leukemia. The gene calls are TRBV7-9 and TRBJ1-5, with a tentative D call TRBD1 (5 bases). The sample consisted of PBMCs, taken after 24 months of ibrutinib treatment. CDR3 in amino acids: CASSLGESNQPQHF. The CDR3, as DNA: TGTGCCAGCAGCTTGGGGGAAAGCAATCAGCCCCAGCATTTT.